The clone carrying this T cell receptor beta chain was seen a handful of times. This sample stems from a study of blood T cell repertoires in COVID-19. Study summary: The cDNA or gDNA used as material had been derived from T cells, B-cell-depleted T cells, or PBMCs.

Per germline, CDR1 LGHDT and CDR2 YNNKEL (reference sequence). Trimming took 1 base from V and 0 from J, leaving 6 bases between them. The CDR3 consists of 14 residues. Measured with immunoSEQ multiplex PCR; TCRdb has only the in-frame clones, and not every one. The sample lists 260,000 or so clones, around four fifths occurring once. The chain is built from TRBV3-1 (or the pseudogene TRBV3-2) and TRBJ1-1; D is possibly TRBD1 (5 bases). The clonotype comes from a woman in her thirties or forties who had been exposed to COVID-19. The specimen was PBMCs or T cells enriched from blood (not recorded which). CDR3 coding DNA: TGTGCCAGCAGCCAAGCAGGGATGAACACTGAAGCTTTCTTT. Its translation is CASSQAGMNTEAFF.